The rows below give T cell receptor beta chains drawn from one sample of a study of T cell responses to AZD1222 COVID-19 vaccine. The repertoire was sequenced with immunoSEQ multiplex PCR; TCRdb's copy has only in-frame clones and lacks some. There are about 61,000 clones in the sample; about 90% occur only once, and 4.9% lies in the top ten. The starting material was peripheral blood, obtained on day 0 of AZD1222 vaccination. These TCRs come from an adult in good health. Each CDR3 is given with its conserved first and last residue. A D gene is named only where the DNA matches it firmly. Clone size is stated in some rows and not others, as once, few, many or a class when expanded.

d_gene	v_gene	abundance	j_gene	CDR3aa	CDR3nt
TRBD2	TRBV5-4	-	TRBJ2-3	CASSLAISGGTTDTQYF	TGTGCCAGCAGCTTGGCCATTAGCGGGGGCACCACAGATACGCAGTATTTT
-	TRBV3-1/TRBV3-2	-	TRBJ1-2	CASRGTTGAYGYTF	TGTGCCAGCAGAGGGACGACCGGGGCCTATGGCTACACCTTC
TRBD1	TRBV19	few	TRBJ1-6	CASRGDSDNSPLHF	TGTGCCAGTAGGGGGGACAGTGATAATTCACCCCTCCACTTT
-	TRBV21-1	-	TRBJ2-2	CASSKSEGQQNTGELFF	TGTGCCAGCAGCAAATCGGAGGGACAGCAGAACACCGGGGAGCTGTTTTTT
-	TRBV5-6	-	TRBJ2-7	CASSLNRVDEQYF	TGTGCCAGCAGCTTGAACAGGGTAGACGAGCAGTACTTC
TRBD2	TRBV4-2	-	TRBJ2-2	CASSLGTSGGRDTGELFF	TGTGCCAGCAGCCTCGGGACTAGCGGGGGCCGGGACACCGGGGAGCTGTTTTTT
TRBD1	TRBV4-2	-	TRBJ1-4	CASSQDVGQLYNEKLFF	TGTGCCAGCAGCCAAGATGTGGGACAGCTTTATAATGAAAAACTGTTTTTT
-	TRBV2	-	TRBJ1-2	CASSDGVYGYTF	TGTGCCAGCAGTGATGGGGTCTATGGCTACACCTTC
-	TRBV7-2	-	TRBJ2-1	CASSSEVGEQFF	TGTGCCAGCAGCTCGGAGGTTGGTGAGCAGTTCTTC
-	TRBV30	-	TRBJ1-6	CAWSVVNNSPLHF	TGTGCCTGGAGTGTGGTAAATAATTCACCCCTCCACTTT
-	TRBV19	-	TRBJ1-2	CASREAQAGGYGYTF	TGTGCCAGTAGGGAGGCACAGGCCGGGGGCTATGGCTACACCTTC
-	TRBV27	-	TRBJ2-2	CASSSLFGELFF	TGTGCCAGCAGTTCCCTTTTCGGGGAGCTGTTTTTT
-	TRBV7-6	once	TRBJ1-4	CASSLNNARHEKLFF	TGTGCCAGCAGCCTCAACAATGCCCGCCATGAAAAACTGTTTTTT
-	TRBV21-1	-	TRBJ1-5	CASSKMDRGDQPQHF	TGTGCCAGCAGCAAAATGGACAGGGGGGATCAGCCCCAGCATTTT